A selection of T cell receptor beta chains follows, all from one sample in a study of blood T cells in healthy people across ages. MiXCR was run by TCRdb on the 5' RACE reads, yielding one entry per CDR3 protein. The repertoire holds roughly 900,000 distinct CDR3 sequences, with around 30% as singletons. Sequenced input: blood. The receptors were gathered from a woman aged 80 or older in good health. Both conserved end residues are part of each CDR3. Each record gives: V gene, clone size, CDR3 protein. Only part of the rows carry a size: once, few, many, or a class if the clone is expanded.

v_gene: TRBV19
abundance: -
CDR3aa: CASSIIPGGRETQYF

v_gene: TRBV12-3/TRBV12-4
abundance: -
CDR3aa: CASSYSGVPADTQYF

v_gene: TRBV19
abundance: -
CDR3aa: CASSTRGGGSGANVLTF

v_gene: TRBV6-6
abundance: many
CDR3aa: CASSDPGKGPYEQYF

v_gene: TRBV18
abundance: many
CDR3aa: CASSPPSARGNQPQHF

v_gene: TRBV29-1
abundance: many
CDR3aa: CSGLKGQGYEQYF

v_gene: TRBV29-1
abundance: many
CDR3aa: CSVKDRGTDTQYF

v_gene: TRBV28
abundance: -
CDR3aa: CASSPTYGAVDNEQFF

v_gene: TRBV30
abundance: few
CDR3aa: CAWRYPSGGSYTQYF

v_gene: TRBV6-5
abundance: few
CDR3aa: CASSRQASPLHF

v_gene: TRBV9
abundance: many
CDR3aa: CASSSPDRGGANVLTF

v_gene: TRBV6-2/TRBV6-3
abundance: many
CDR3aa: CASSSQGYSSYEQYF

v_gene: TRBV9
abundance: few
CDR3aa: CASSGQGLAGGNEQFF

v_gene: TRBV7-9
abundance: many
CDR3aa: CASSLWGPGDTQYF

v_gene: TRBV10-3
abundance: few
CDR3aa: CAIGRQGSPGELFF

v_gene: TRBV7-9
abundance: many
CDR3aa: CASSLDRTMNTEAFF

v_gene: TRBV27
abundance: many
CDR3aa: CASSLKTGIGANVLTF

v_gene: TRBV10-3
abundance: many
CDR3aa: CAISDLYEQYF

v_gene: TRBV5-1
abundance: few
CDR3aa: CASAGGTSADTQYF

v_gene: TRBV20-1
abundance: many
CDR3aa: CSARPGGGHQETQYF

v_gene: TRBV10-1
abundance: many
CDR3aa: CASSRSGRGRVETQYF

v_gene: TRBV7-2
abundance: -
CDR3aa: CASSPTESWANVLTF

v_gene: TRBV6-2/TRBV6-3
abundance: many
CDR3aa: CASSYGRGGTYNEQFF

v_gene: TRBV7-2
abundance: -
CDR3aa: CASSLEGQPNTEAFF

v_gene: TRBV29-1
abundance: many
CDR3aa: CSVDKAADTQYF

v_gene: TRBV6-2/TRBV6-3
abundance: few
CDR3aa: CASSYAENSPPHF

v_gene: TRBV12-3/TRBV12-4
abundance: many
CDR3aa: CASSFPGHEQFF

v_gene: TRBV6-1
abundance: few
CDR3aa: CASLGPPSNQPQHF

v_gene: TRBV10-3
abundance: many
CDR3aa: CAISEEQGPHEQYF

v_gene: TRBV18
abundance: few
CDR3aa: CASSLDRGPRTDTQYF

v_gene: TRBV7-9
abundance: many
CDR3aa: CASSLTPTVRGTEAFF

v_gene: TRBV5-1
abundance: many
CDR3aa: CASSLAAARRVGEQFF

v_gene: TRBV18
abundance: few
CDR3aa: CASSPRASGGLNEQFF

v_gene: TRBV7-2
abundance: -
CDR3aa: CASSLGDSGNTIYF

v_gene: TRBV24-1
abundance: many
CDR3aa: CATGTGGAYNEQFF

v_gene: TRBV6-2/TRBV6-3
abundance: many
CDR3aa: CASSYGSPGTGVYEQYF

v_gene: TRBV4-3
abundance: few
CDR3aa: CASRGVINTGELFF

v_gene: TRBV6-2/TRBV6-3
abundance: few
CDR3aa: CASSPQPSDYGYTF

v_gene: TRBV20-1
abundance: many
CDR3aa: CSAKRGLETQYF

v_gene: TRBV7-8
abundance: -
CDR3aa: CASSLRPGQGGRETQYF

v_gene: TRBV6-5
abundance: few
CDR3aa: CASSFYPRGSGTNTGELFF

v_gene: TRBV20-1
abundance: many
CDR3aa: CSARAGVSNQPQHF

v_gene: TRBV12-3/TRBV12-4
abundance: -
CDR3aa: CASSLEGRVGGDTQYF

v_gene: TRBV4-2
abundance: few
CDR3aa: CASSLTQVRGPDTQYF

v_gene: TRBV29-1
abundance: many
CDR3aa: CSVGRTVAGELFF

v_gene: TRBV19
abundance: -
CDR3aa: CASTLVGVDEQFF

v_gene: TRBV5-6
abundance: many
CDR3aa: CASSLSQLRSNYGYTF

v_gene: TRBV4-3
abundance: few
CDR3aa: CASSQSTKGHSNYGYTF

v_gene: TRBV7-8
abundance: -
CDR3aa: CASSLMETGRSEQFF

v_gene: TRBV16
abundance: -
CDR3aa: CASSQSATGELFF

v_gene: TRBV4-1
abundance: many
CDR3aa: CASSQGSGTSTDTQYF

v_gene: TRBV7-2
abundance: once
CDR3aa: CASSSRGRSNEKLFF

v_gene: TRBV27
abundance: many
CDR3aa: CASSLYRRGGLRSYNEQFF

v_gene: TRBV5-6
abundance: many
CDR3aa: CASSLGLGGNNNQPQHF

v_gene: TRBV20-1
abundance: many
CDR3aa: CSAPSGAGLTDTQYF

v_gene: TRBV20-1
abundance: -
CDR3aa: CSAQRLGRTEAFF

v_gene: TRBV24-1
abundance: -
CDR3aa: CATSDAAGGRHNEQFF